This T cell receptor (beta chain) was captured by sequencing in a study of blood T cell repertoires in COVID-19. At the level of the study: COVID-19 samples from acute and convalescent phases originated in the United States, Italy and Spain. PBMCs, B-cell-depleted T cells, or T cells provided the cDNA or gDNA that made up the material.

CDR1 MDHEN and CDR2 SYDVKM come from the germline V gene. This CDR3 is 15 amino acids long. V was shortened by 2 bases and J by 0 bases, with 11 bases between the two germline ends. Original analysis: By means of reference gene primer amplification, nucleated cell counts were estimated. Profiling relied on immunoSEQ multiplex PCR, and the TCRdb table lists in-frame clones only, not all of them. D and trimming were read from the DNA, whereas the V and J calls and clone size are those reported in that table. Seen here are 350,000 to 450,000 clones, 70% to 90% observed once, and the top ten hold roughly 1.2%.

Material: peripheral blood. The V and J genes are TRBV28 and TRBJ2-7, with a tentative D call TRBD2 (5 bases). The sequence was obtained from a man aged 35 to 55 with acute or convalescent COVID-19. CDR3 protein: CASSLDYAVSYEQYF. CDR3 in DNA: TGTGCCAGCAGTTTAGACTACGCGGTCTCCTACGAGCAGTACTTC.